Given below is one TCR beta chain in context. This CDR3 has 13 residues. Germline values: CDR1 LGHDT, CDR2 YNNKEL (reference sequence). The V gene lost 3 bases and the J gene lost 4 bases, with 9 bases spanning the gap. Only in-frame clones appear in the TCRdb table, and some are missing; sequencing was by immunoSEQ multiplex PCR. The table includes 140,000 to 150,000 clones, 87% detected once. The source of the sample is a study of blood T cell repertoires in COVID-19. What was sequenced was PBMCs or T cells enriched from blood (not recorded which). The receptor was derived from a woman between 40 and 55 years old who had been exposed to COVID-19. V is TRBV3-1 (or the pseudogene TRBV3-2) and J is TRBJ1-2; D not resolved. CDR3 in amino acids: CASSQGFGYGYTF. The CDR3 DNA is TGTGCCAGCAGCCAGGGCTTCGGCTATGGCTACACCTTC.